The clone carrying this T cell receptor (beta chain) was detected a few times. A unique molecular identifier was attached to every TCR cDNA molecule. TCRdb reprocessed the 5' RACE reads via MiXCR and lists one record per CDR3 protein. Of some 85,000 distinct CDR3 sequences detected, more than 15% appear once; the ten largest clones hold 6.2%. Time point here: sample taken at primary tumor resection. Whole RNA obtained from tumor, nontumor lung or frozen PBMC underwent sequencing without sorting. The data derive from a study of spatial heterogeneity in lung cancer. Germline V lookup: CDR1 MNHNS, CDR2 SASEGT. The CDR3 contains 13 residues. Trimming left V 6 bases short and J 2 bases short, with 9 bases between.

The sequence was collected from a male donor with early-stage non-small cell lung cancer. The chain combines TRBV6-1 with TRBJ2-3; D is undetermined. This specimen consisted of PBMCs, obtained at surgery. The CDR3 here is CASSVNPTDTQYF. The CDR3 DNA follows: TGTGCCAGCAGCGTTAACCCCACAGATACGCAGTATTTT.